The 28 T cell receptor beta chains below were found in one sample sequenced in a study of blood T cells in healthy people across ages. Alongside a J-beta primer mix, a sample-barcoded 5' primer served in a second PCR lasting 7 to 11 cycles. TCRdb fed the 5' RACE reads into MiXCR, producing one record per CDR3 protein. The sample contains 1.5 million to 1.8 million distinct CDR3 sequences, 35% to 45% of which appear only once. The sequencing sample was made of blood. The receptors originated from a woman aged 18-29 years in good health.

This clonotype was detected only a few times. The J gene is TRBJ2-7, the V gene TRBV6-2 or TRBV6-3; TRBD2 matches at 7 bases. Germline CDR1 is MNHEY and CDR2 is SVGEGT. The CDR3 totals 12 residues. V shed 2 bases, J shed 7 bases, and the junction held 2 bases outside the gene matches. In DNA form, the CDR3 reads TGTGCCAGCAGTTACGGGACTAATGAGCAGTACTTC. Translation: CASSYGTNEQYF.

This sequence joins TRBV6-5 and TRBJ2-1; the match to TRBD2 covers 7 bases. Matching the DNA end better, TRBJ2-7 makes the J call doubtful. CDR3 length equals 15 residues. From germline, CDR1 is MNHEY and CDR2 SVGAGI. DNA for the CDR3: TGTGCCAGCAGTTACGAGCTGGGAGGGGACGACGAGCAGTACTTC. It translates to CASSYELGGDDEQYF.

This clonotype turned up a few times. The J gene is TRBJ1-6, the V gene TRBV20-1, with D hard to call. V lost 1 base, J lost 6 bases, and 13 bases lay in between. Germline V gene sequence: CDR1 DFQATT, CDR2 SNEGSKA (reference sequence). The CDR3 extends over 15 amino acids. The CDR3 is CSARGSPEANSPLHF. For the CDR3, the DNA is TGCAGTGCTAGAGGTTCCCCGGAGGCTAATTCACCCCTCCACTTT.

This clonotype occurred a few times. The chain combines TRBV7-9 with TRBJ2-1; unclear D gene. Between the trimmed V and J ends, which lost 5 bases and 15 bases, there was a span of 5 bases. Looked up from germline, CDR1 is SEHNR and CDR2 is FQNEAQ (reference sequence). The CDR3 runs 8 residues. Written as DNA, the CDR3 is TGTGCCAGCAGCCTTCTGTTCTTC. Its translation: CASSLLFF.

This clonotype was seen a handful of times. This chain joins TRBV20-1 and TRBJ2-7; perhaps TRBD2 as D (6 bases). The germline V and J ends were trimmed by 0 bases and 0 bases, with 12 bases remaining between them. From germline, CDR1 is DFQATT and CDR2 SNEGSKA (reference sequence). This CDR3 spans 15 amino acids. The CDR3 DNA sequence: TGCAGTGCTAGAGATTTTAGCGGCTACTCCTACGAGCAGTACTTC. This codes for CSARDFSGYSYEQYF.

The rearrangement uses TRBV6-2 or TRBV6-3 and TRBJ1-2, with D unresolved. With 8 bases removed from V and 4 bases from J, the gap between germline ends came to 11 bases. This CDR3 spans 12 amino acids. From germline, CDR1 is MNHEY and CDR2 SVGEGT. The CDR3 is CASSTFLYGYTF. DNA for the CDR3: TGTGCCAGCTCGACATTTCTCTATGGCTACACCTTC.

J is TRBJ2-5 and V is TRBV9, with a tentative D call TRBD1 (5 bases). The V gene lost 2 bases and the J gene lost 4 bases, with 12 bases spanning the gap. The CDR3 extends over 14 amino acids. Per the germline V gene, CDR1 is SGDLS and CDR2 is YYNGEE. CDR3 sequence reads: CASSVAGRVETQYF. CDR3 sequence (DNA): TGTGCCAGCAGCGTGGCAGGGCGCGTAGAGACCCAGTACTTC.

This clonotype was found once. One end of the junction is discordant with germline, which a read error may explain. This chain links TRBV4-1 with TRBJ2-5; perhaps TRBD1 as D (5 bases). The J call may not be correct, given that the DNA end is closer to TRBJ2-7. The CDR3 totals 15 residues. Germline CDR1 and CDR2: MGHRA and YSYEKL. The CDR3 nucleotides read TGCGCCAGCGGCCATAAAGTCAGGGCCCATTACGAGCAGTACTTC. This codes for CASGHKVRAHYEQYF.

As to this clonotype: This may be a read error, as it is one base from a much larger clone. The rearrangement links TRBV11-3 to TRBJ2-1; tentative D call: TRBD2 (5 bases). CDR1 is SGHNT, CDR2 YENEEA, per germline. The CDR3 consists of 12 residues. DNA for the CDR3: TGTGCCAGCAGCGAAGACTACAATGAGCGGTTCTTC. The encoded protein is CASSEDYNERFF.

The chain combines TRBV4-1 with TRBJ2-5; D unresolved. Germline loops: CDR1 MGHRA, CDR2 YSYEKL. The CDR3 sequence is 13 residues long. The V and J ends lost 4 bases and 3 bases respectively, with 9 bases between them. The CDR3 region has the DNA TGCGCCAGCAGCCGGAATTCTAAAGAGACCCAGTACTTC. Translating it yields CASSRNSKETQYF.

V and J are TRBV7-2 and TRBJ2-3; 12 nucleotides agree with TRBD2. Germline V lookup: CDR1 SGHTA, CDR2 FQGNSA. The CDR3 has 16 residues. J lost 2 bases, V lost 3 bases, and 3 bases had no gene match. Here the CDR3 reads CASSLRTSGVTDTQYF. DNA for the CDR3: TGTGCCAGCAGCTTGCGGACTAGCGGGGTCACAGATACGCAGTATTTT.

The rearrangement links TRBV12-3 or TRBV12-4 to TRBJ1-4, with TRBD1 as a possible D gene (6 bases). V lost 6 bases and J lost 12, with 26 bases in between. The CDR3 covers 16 residues. CDR3 bases: TGTGCCAGCAGCCCTATAGACAGGCCCCGAAGGGAAGAACTGTTTTTT. Amino acids: CASSPIDRPRREELFF.

The rearrangement uses TRBV18 and TRBJ2-5; no clear D. CDR1 is KGHSH and CDR2 is LQKENI in the germline V gene. The V and J ends lost 3 bases and 1 base respectively, with 12 bases between them. This CDR3 comprises 15 residues. The CDR3 DNA reads as TGTGCCAGCTCACCCAAACGCGGAGTCCAAGAGACCCAGTACTTC. Protein: CASSPKRGVQETQYF.

This clonotype was counted between two and nine times. J is TRBJ2-6 and V is TRBV28, with D tentatively TRBD2 (6 bases). The germline V and J ends were trimmed by 5 bases and 0 bases, with 14 bases remaining between them. The germline CDR1 and CDR2 sequences are MDHEN and SYDVKM. The CDR3 has 17 amino acids. CDR3 coding DNA: TGTGCCAGCAGTCTCCTGGGGGGTGTCTCTGGGGCCAACGTCCTGACTTTC. It translates to CASSLLGGVSGANVLTF.

This chain uses TRBV28 with TRBJ2-1; D perhaps matches TRBD2 (5 bases). With the DNA end fitting TRBJ2-7 better, the J assignment may be wrong. Germline CDR1 is MDHEN and CDR2 is SYDVKM. The CDR3 runs to 16 residues. CDR3 bases: TGTGCCAGCAGTCCACTTGGTGGGAGAAATTACAATGAGCAGTACTTC. Protein: CASSPLGGRNYNEQYF.

The chain joins TRBV7-6 to TRBJ1-5; no reliable D call. The CDR3 totals 13 residues. Trimming took off 1 base at V and 3 bases at J, with 4 bases between the two ends. From germline, CDR1 is SGHVS and CDR2 FNYEAQ. DNA for the CDR3: TGTGCCAGCAGCTTAGAGATCAATCAGCCCCAGCATTTT. It encodes CASSLEINQPQHF.

This rearrangement joins TRBV20-1 to TRBJ1-1; unclear D gene. The ends were cut back, 3 bases at V and 4 bases at J, with 18 bases in the middle. Per germline, CDR1 DFQATT and CDR2 SNEGSKA (reference sequence). This CDR3 has 15 amino acids. The CDR3 region has the DNA TGCAGTGCTAGGAGGTCGGCAGTCGTTGGCACTGAAGCTTTCTTT. Translation: CSARRSAVVGTEAFF.

The CDR3 is CASSPPRGQRTDTQYF. The CDR3 bases are TGTGCCAGCAGCCCCCCCCGGGGACAACGCACAGATACGCAGTATTTT. The chain has TRBV7-2 and TRBJ2-3; D possibly corresponds to TRBD1 (6 bases). The CDR3 has 16 amino acids. The V and J ends lost 5 bases and 1 base respectively, with 16 bases between them. The germline V gene encodes CDR1 SGHTA and CDR2 FQGNSA.

The chain couples TRBV9 to TRBJ2-5; 7 bases line up with TRBD2. V lost 4 bases, J lost 11 bases, and 17 bases stayed unmatched. The germline V gene has CDR1 SGDLS and CDR2 YYNGEE. The CDR3 has 15 residues. CDR3 sequence reads: CASSPKRERTLVQYF. The CDR3 nucleotides are TGTGCCAGCAGCCCAAAGCGGGAAAGAACCCTCGTGCAGTACTTC.

This clonotype has a handful of counts. V gene TRBV20-1 combines with J gene TRBJ2-1; D is perhaps TRBD1 (5 bases). The V gene's germline CDR1 is DFQATT and CDR2 SNEGSKA (reference sequence). With 4 bases removed from V and 5 bases from J, the gap between germline ends came to 21 bases. The CDR3 is 16 residues long. Here the CDR3 reads CSANTDFWGNHNEQFF. The CDR3 coding sequence is TGCAGTGCTAACACCGACTTTTGGGGCAACCACAATGAGCAGTTCTTC.

The V gene is TRBV24-1, the J gene TRBJ2-1, with 9 nucleotides matching TRBD2. CDR1 KGHDR and CDR2 SFDVKD come from the germline V gene. V gave up 4 bases and J gave up 3 bases; unmatched junction bases: 3. The CDR3 runs 15 residues. The CDR3 is CATSDPSGVYNEQFF. In DNA form, the CDR3 reads TGTGCCACCAGTGACCCTAGCGGGGTCTACAATGAGCAGTTCTTC.

The J gene is TRBJ2-7, the V gene TRBV7-9; the D gene is possibly TRBD2 (6 bases). The germline CDR1 and CDR2 sequences are SEHNR and FQNEAQ (reference sequence). CDR3 length: 13 amino acids. Trimming removed 5 bases from V and 6 bases from J, with 14 bases in between. CDR3 in DNA: TGTGCCAGCAGCCCGCGACTAGTGCCCGAGCAGTACTTC. The encoded protein is CASSPRLVPEQYF.

A few counts support this clonotype. This chain joins TRBV24-1 and TRBJ2-1, with D possibly being TRBD1 (5 bases). The CDR3 consists of 12 residues. Trimming took 12 bases from V and 8 from J, leaving 16 bases between them. Germline V gene lookup returns CDR1 KGHDR and CDR2 SFDVKD. For the CDR3, the DNA is TGTGCCGTAGGACAACTTCGGGATGAGCAGTTCTTC. This gives the protein CAVGQLRDEQFF.

The chain couples TRBV27 to TRBJ1-5, with 7 bases matching TRBD1. Germline CDR1 reads MNHEY; CDR2 reads SMNVEV (reference sequence). CDR3 size: 13 residues. With V trimmed by 8 bases and J by 3 bases, 4 bases remained unmatched. The CDR3 sequence is CASGTGVNQPQHF. Here the CDR3 DNA reads TGTGCCAGCGGTACAGGGGTCAATCAGCCCCAGCATTTT.

The sample holds one count of this clonotype. V is TRBV10-3 and J is TRBJ2-4, with 8 bases identical to TRBD2. The J segment lost 0 bases and the V segment lost 5 bases, leaving 3 bases of the junction unmatched. The CDR3 spans 15 residues. CDR1 and CDR2 from the germline V gene are ENHRY and SYGVKD. The chain's CDR3 is CAISSGGPAKNIQYF. As DNA, the CDR3 is TGTGCCATCAGTAGCGGGGGTCCAGCCAAAAACATTCAGTACTTC.

The chain carries TRBV6-6 and TRBJ2-7, with 7 bases matching TRBD1. Trimming took 5 bases from V and 6 from J; bases not matched to a gene: 7. The CDR3 totals 13 residues. Germline CDR1 reads MNHNY; CDR2 reads SVGAGI (reference sequence). The CDR3 coding sequence is TGTGCCAGCAGTCCGGGACAGTTCGTCGAGCAGTACTTC. Its translation: CASSPGQFVEQYF.

The rearrangement uses TRBV7-9 and TRBJ1-1; no firm D call. Germline values: CDR1 SEHNR, CDR2 FQNEAQ (reference sequence). V was shortened by 1 base and J by 7 bases, with 7 bases between the two germline ends. This CDR3 contains 12 residues. CDR3 DNA: TGTGCCAGCAGCTTAGTCCATGGTGAAGCTTTCTTT. Amino acids: CASSLVHGEAFF.

This clonotype was found a few times. The CDR3 DNA sequence: TGTGCCAGCAGCTTCAAACATGGAGATCAGCCCCAGCATTTT. Protein: CASSFKHGDQPQHF. The chain uses TRBV7-2 and TRBJ1-5, with D uncertain. The V gene's germline CDR1 is SGHTA and CDR2 FQGNSA. V was shortened by 3 bases and J by 5 bases, with 11 bases between the two germline ends. This CDR3 region has 14 residues.